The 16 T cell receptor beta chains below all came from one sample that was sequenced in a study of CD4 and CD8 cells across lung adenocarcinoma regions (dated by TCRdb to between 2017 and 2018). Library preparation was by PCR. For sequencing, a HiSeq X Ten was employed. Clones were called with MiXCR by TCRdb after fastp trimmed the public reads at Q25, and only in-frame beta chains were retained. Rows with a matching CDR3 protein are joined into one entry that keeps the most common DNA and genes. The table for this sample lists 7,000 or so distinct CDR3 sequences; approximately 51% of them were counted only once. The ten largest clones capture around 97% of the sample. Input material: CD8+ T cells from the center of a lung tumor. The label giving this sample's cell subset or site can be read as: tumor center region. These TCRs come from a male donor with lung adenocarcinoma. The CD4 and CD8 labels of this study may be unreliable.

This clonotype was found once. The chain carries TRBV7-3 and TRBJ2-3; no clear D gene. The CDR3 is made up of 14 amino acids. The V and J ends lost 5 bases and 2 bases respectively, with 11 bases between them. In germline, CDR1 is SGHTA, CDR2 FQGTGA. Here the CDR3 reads CASSPAHHTDTQYF. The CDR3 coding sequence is TGTGCCAGCAGCCCCGCACACCACACAGATACGCAGTATTTT. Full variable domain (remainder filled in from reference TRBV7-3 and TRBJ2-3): GAGVSQTPSNKVTEKGKYVELRCDPISGHTALYWYRQSLGQGPEFLIYFQGTGAADDSGLPNDRFFAVRPEGSVSTLKIQRTERGDSAVYLCASSPAHHTDTQYFGPGTRLTVL.

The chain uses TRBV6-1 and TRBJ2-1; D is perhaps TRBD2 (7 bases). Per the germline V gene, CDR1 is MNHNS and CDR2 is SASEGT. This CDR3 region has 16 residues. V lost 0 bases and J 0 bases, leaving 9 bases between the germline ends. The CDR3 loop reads CASSEAGGGSYNEQFF. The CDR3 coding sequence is TGTGCCAGCAGTGAAGCGGGAGGGGGCTCCTACAATGAGCAGTTCTTC.

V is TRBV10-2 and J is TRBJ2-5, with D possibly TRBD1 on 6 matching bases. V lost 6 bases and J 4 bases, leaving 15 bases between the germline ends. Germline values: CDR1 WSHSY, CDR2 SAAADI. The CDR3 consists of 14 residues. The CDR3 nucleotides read TGCGCCAGCAGCGCAGGGGAACAGAGAGAGACCCAGTACTTC. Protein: CASSAGEQRETQYF.

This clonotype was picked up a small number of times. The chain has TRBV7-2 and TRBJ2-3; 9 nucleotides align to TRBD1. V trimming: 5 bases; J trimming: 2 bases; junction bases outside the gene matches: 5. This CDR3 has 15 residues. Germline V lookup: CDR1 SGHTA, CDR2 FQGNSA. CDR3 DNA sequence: TGTGCCAGCAGCCTAACAGGGGGCTACACAGATACGCAGTATTTT. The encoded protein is CASSLTGGYTDTQYF.

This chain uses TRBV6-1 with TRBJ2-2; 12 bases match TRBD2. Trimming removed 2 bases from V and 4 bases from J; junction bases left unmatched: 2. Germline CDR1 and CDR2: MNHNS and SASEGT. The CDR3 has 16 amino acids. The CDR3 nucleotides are TGTGCCAGCAGTGAACCGGGACTAGCGGGCACCGGGGAGCTGTTTTTT. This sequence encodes CASSEPGLAGTGELFF.

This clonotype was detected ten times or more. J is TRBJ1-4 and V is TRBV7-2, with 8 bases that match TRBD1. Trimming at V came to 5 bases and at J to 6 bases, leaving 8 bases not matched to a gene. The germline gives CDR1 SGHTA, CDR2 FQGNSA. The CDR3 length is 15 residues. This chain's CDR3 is CASSTYQGADEKLFF. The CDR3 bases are TGTGCCAGCAGCACATACCAGGGGGCGGATGAAAAACTGTTTTTT.

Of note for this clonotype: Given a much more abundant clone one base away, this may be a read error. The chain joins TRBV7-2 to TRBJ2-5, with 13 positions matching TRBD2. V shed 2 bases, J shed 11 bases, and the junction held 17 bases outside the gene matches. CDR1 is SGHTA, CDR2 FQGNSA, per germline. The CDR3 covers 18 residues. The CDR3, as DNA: TGTGCCAGCAGCTTAATCCCCCTACTAGCGGGGGGGCATAATGAGCAGTACTTC. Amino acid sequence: CASSLIPLLAGGHNEQYF. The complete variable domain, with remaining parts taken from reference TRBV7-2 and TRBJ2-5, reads GAGVSQSPSNKVTEKGKDVELRCDPISGHTALYWYRQSLGQGLEFLIYFQGNSAPDKSGLPSDRFSAERTGGSVSTLTIQRTQQEDSAVYLCASSLIPLLAGGHNEQYFGPGTRLLVL.

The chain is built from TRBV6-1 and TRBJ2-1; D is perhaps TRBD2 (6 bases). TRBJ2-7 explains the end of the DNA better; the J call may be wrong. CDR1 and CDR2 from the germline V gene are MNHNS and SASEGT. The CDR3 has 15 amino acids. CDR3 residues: CASSGEQRVRGEQYF. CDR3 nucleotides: TGTGCCAGCAGTGGGGAGCAGCGGGTCAGAGGCGAGCAGTACTTC.

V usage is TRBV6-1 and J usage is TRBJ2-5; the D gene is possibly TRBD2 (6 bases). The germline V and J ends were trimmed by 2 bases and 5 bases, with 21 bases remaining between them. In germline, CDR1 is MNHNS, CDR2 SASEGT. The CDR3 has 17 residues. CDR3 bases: TGTGCCAGCAGTGAATGGGAGGTAGTTTCCTTTTGGGAGACCCAGTACTTC. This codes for CASSEWEVVSFWETQYF.

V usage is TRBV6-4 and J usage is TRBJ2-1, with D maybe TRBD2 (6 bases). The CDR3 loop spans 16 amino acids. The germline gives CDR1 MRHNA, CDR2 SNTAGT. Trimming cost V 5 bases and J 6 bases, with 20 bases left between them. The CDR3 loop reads CASSLTGLSDANEQFF. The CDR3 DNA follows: TGTGCCAGCAGTCTCACAGGACTATCTGACGCCAATGAGCAGTTCTTC.

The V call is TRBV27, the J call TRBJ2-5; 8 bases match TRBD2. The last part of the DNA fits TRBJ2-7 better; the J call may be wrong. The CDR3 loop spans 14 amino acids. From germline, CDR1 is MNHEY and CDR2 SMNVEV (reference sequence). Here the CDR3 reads CASSSTSGSYEQYF. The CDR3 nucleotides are TGTGCCAGCAGTTCCACCAGCGGGAGCTACGAGCAGTACTTC.

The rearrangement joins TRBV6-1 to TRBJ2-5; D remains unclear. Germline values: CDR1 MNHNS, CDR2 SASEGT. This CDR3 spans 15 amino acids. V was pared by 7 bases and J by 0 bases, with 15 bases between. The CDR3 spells CASIPFASYQETQYF. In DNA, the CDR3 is TGTGCCAGCATCCCCTTTGCGAGCTACCAAGAGACCCAGTACTTC.

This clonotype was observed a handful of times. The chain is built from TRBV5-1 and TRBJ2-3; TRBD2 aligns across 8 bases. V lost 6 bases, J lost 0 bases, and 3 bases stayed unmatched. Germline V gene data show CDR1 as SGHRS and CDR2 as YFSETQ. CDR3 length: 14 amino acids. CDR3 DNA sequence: TGCGCCAGCATTCGCGGGGGGAGCACAGATACGCAGTATTTT. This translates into CASIRGGSTDTQYF.

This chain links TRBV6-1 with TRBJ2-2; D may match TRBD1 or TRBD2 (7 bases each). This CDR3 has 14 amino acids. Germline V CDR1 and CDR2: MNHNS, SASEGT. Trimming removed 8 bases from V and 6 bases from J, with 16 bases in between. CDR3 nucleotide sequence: TGTGCCAGCCAGGGGGGGCGATTTTCCGGGGAGCTGTTTTTT. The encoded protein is CASQGGRFSGELFF.

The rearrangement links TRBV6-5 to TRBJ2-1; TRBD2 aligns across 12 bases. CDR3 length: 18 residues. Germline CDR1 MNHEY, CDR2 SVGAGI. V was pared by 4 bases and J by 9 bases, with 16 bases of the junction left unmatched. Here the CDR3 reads CASSLGLAGGPNTGEQFF. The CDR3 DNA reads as TGTGCCAGCAGTTTAGGGCTAGCGGGAGGGCCGAACACAGGTGAGCAGTTCTTC.

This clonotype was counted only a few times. The CDR3 DNA is TGTGCCAGCAGTTTCAACCCCGGGACAGGGGTGATCGGGGAGCTGTTTTTT. Protein: CASSFNPGTGVIGELFF. The chain links TRBV6-5 to TRBJ2-2; 10 bases map to TRBD1. In germline, CDR1 is MNHEY, CDR2 SVGAGI. The CDR3 is made up of 17 amino acids. The V gene end was trimmed by 4 bases and the J gene end by 7 bases; junction bases not matched to a gene: 12.